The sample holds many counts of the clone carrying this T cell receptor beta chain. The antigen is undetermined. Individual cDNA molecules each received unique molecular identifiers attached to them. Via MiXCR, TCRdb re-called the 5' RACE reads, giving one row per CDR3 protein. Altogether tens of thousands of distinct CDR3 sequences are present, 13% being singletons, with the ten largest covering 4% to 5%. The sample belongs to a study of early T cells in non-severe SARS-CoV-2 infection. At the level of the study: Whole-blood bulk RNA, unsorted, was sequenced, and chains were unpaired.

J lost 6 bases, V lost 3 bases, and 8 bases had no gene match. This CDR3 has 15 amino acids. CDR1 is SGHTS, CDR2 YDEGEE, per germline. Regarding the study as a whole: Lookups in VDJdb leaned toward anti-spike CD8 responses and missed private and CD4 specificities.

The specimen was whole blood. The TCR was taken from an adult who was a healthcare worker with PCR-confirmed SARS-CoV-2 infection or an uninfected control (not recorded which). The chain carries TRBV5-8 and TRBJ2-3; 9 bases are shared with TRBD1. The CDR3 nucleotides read TGTGCCAGCAGCTCGGGGGACAGGGCAATGGATACGCAGTATTTT. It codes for CASSSGDRAMDTQYF.